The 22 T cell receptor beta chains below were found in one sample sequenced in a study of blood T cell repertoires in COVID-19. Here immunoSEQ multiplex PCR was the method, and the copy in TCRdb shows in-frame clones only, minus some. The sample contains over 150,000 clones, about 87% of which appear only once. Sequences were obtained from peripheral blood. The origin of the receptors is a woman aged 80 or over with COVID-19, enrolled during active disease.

Here the CDR3 DNA reads TGTGCCAGCAGCTTAGGGGACAGAACGTATTCACCCCTCCACTTT. Translated, it gives CASSLGDRTYSPLHF. This chain links TRBV7-2 with TRBJ1-6, with 7 bases fitting TRBD1. The germline V gene has CDR1 SGHTA and CDR2 FQGNSA. V was pared by 1 base and J by 8 bases, with 5 bases of the junction left unmatched. The CDR3 is made up of 15 amino acids.

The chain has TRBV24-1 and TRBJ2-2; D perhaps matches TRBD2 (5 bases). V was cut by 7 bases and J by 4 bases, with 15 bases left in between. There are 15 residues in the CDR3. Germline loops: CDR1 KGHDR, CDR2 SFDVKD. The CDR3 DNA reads TGTGCCACCAGGGCGCCTAGCAGTAGCACCGGGGAGCTGTTTTTT. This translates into CATRAPSSSTGELFF.

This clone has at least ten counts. The chain's CDR3 is CSAERGFYGYTF. The CDR3 DNA sequence: TGCAGCGCCGAAAGGGGGTTCTATGGCTACACCTTC. V gene TRBV29-1 combines with J gene TRBJ1-2; D possibly corresponds to TRBD1 (6 bases). The V gene lost 7 bases and the J gene lost 4 bases, with 13 bases spanning the gap. CDR3 length: 12 amino acids. From germline, CDR1 is SQVTM and CDR2 ANQGSEA.

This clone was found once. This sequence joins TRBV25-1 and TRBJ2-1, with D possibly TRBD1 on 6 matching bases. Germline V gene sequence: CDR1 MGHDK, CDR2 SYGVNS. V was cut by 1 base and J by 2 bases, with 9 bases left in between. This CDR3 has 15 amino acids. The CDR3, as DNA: TGTGCCAGCAGTGAATCCGGGACACCCTACAATGAGCAGTTCTTC. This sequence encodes CASSESGTPYNEQFF. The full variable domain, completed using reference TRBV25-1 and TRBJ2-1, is EADIYQTPRYLVIGTGKKITLECSQTMGHDKMYWYQQDPGMELHLIHYSYGVNSTEKGDLSSESTVSRIRTEHFPLTLESARPSHTSQYLCASSESGTPYNEQFFGPGTRLTVL.

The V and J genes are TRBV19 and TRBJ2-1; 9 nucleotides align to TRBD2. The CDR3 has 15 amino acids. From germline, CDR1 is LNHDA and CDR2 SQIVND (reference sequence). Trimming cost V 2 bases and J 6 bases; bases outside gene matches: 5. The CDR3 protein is CASSIIAGVSNEQFF. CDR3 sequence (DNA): TGTGCCAGTAGTATAATAGCGGGAGTCTCCAATGAGCAGTTCTTC.

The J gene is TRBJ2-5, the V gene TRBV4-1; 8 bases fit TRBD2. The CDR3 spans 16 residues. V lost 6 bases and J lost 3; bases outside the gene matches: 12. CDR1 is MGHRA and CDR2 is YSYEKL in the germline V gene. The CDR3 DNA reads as TGCGCCAGCAGTACTCTCGGGACTAGGGTTGAAGAGACCCAGTACTTC. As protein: CASSTLGTRVEETQYF.

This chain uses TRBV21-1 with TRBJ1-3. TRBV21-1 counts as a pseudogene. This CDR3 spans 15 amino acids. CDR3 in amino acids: CASSLPGGYGNTIYF. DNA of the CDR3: TGTGCCAGCAGCCTCCCCGGAGGGTATGGAAACACCATATATTTT.

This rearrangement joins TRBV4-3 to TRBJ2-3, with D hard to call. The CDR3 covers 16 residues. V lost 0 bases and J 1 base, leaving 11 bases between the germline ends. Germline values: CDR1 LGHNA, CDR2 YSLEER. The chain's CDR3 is CASSQEAARRTDTQYF. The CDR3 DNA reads TGCGCCAGCAGCCAAGAAGCAGCGCGGCGCACAGATACGCAGTATTTT.

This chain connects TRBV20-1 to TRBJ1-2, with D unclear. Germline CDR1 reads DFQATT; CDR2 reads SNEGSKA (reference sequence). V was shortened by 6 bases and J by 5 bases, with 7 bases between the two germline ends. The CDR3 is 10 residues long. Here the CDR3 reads CSAHSYGYTF. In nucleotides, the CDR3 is TGCAGTGCCCATAGTTATGGCTACACCTTC.

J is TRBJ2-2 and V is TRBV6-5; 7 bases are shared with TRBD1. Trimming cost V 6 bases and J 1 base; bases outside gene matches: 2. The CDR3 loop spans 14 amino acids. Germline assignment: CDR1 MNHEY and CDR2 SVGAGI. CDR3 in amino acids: CASRRQGNTGELFF. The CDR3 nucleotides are TGTGCCAGCAGAAGACAGGGGAACACCGGGGAGCTGTTTTTT.

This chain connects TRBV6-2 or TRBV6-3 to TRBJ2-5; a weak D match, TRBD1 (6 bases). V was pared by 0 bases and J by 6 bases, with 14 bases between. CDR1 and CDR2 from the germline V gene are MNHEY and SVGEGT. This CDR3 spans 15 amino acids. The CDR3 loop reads CASSYSNKRGKTQYF. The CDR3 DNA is TGTGCCAGCAGTTACTCGAATAAAAGGGGGAAGACCCAGTACTTC.

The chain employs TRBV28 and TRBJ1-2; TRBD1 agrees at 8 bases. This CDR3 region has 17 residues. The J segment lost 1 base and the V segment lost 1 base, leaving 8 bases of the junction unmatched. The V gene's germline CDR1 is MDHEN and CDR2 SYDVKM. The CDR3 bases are TGTGCCAGCAGTTTATCACCGGGACAGGACAATAACTATGGCTACACCTTC. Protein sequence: CASSLSPGQDNNYGYTF.

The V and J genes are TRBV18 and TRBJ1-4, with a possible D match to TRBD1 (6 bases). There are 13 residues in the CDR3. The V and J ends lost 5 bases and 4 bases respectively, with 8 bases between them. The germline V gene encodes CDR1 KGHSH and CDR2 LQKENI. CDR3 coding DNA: TGTGCCAGCTCAGGACAGCTTAATGAAAAACTGTTTTTT. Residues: CASSGQLNEKLFF.

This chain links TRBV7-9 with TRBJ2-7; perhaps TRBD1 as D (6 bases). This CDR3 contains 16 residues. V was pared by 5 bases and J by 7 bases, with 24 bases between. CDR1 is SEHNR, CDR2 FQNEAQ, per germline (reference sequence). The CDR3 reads CASSPTMGTQIIEQYF. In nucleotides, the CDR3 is TGTGCCAGCAGCCCCACAATGGGGACACAAATAATAGAGCAGTACTTC.

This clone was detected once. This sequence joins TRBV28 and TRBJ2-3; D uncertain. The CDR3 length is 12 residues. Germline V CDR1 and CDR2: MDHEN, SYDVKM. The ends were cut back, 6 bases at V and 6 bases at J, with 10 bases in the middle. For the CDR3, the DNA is TGTGCCAGCAGCCGCGAGTGGGATACGCAGTATTTT. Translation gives CASSREWDTQYF.

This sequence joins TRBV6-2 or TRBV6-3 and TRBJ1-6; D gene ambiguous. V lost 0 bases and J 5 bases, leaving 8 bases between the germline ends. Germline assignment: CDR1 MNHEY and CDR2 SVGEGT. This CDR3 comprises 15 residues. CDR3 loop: CASSYSPVNNSPLHF. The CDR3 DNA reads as TGTGCCAGCAGTTACTCGCCGGTAAATAATTCACCCCTCCACTTT.

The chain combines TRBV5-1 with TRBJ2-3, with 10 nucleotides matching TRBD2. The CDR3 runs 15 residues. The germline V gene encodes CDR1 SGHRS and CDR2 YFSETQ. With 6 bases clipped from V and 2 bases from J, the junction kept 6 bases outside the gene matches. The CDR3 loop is CASTTGTSATDTQYF. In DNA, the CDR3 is TGCGCCAGCACGACCGGGACTAGCGCCACAGATACGCAGTATTTT.

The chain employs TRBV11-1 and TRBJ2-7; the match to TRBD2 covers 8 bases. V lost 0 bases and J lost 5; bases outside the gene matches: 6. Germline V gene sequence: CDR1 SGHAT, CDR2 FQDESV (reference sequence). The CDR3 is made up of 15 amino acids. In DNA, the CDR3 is TGTGCCAGCAGCTTAGCGTTGGGACTAGTGGACGAGCAGTACTTC. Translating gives CASSLALGLVDEQYF.

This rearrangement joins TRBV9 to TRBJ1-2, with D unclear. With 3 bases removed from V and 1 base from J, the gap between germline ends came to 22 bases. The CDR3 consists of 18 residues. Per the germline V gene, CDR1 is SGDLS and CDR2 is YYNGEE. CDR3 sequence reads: CASSATRGRSPNNYGYTF. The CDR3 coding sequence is TGTGCCAGCAGCGCAACCAGAGGGCGGTCACCGAATAACTATGGCTACACCTTC.

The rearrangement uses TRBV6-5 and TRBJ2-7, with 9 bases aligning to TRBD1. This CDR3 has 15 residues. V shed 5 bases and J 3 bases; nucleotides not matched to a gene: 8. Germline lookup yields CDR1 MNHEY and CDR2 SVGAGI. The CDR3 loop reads CASSTHAGQGYEQYF. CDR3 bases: TGTGCCAGCAGTACGCACGCGGGACAGGGCTACGAGCAGTACTTC.

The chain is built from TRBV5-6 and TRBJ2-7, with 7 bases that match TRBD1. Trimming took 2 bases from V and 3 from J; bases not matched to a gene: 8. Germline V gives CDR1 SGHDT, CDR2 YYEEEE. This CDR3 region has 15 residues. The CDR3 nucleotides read TGTGCCAGCAGCTTCGGAAACAGGGGAGACTACGAGCAGTACTTC. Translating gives CASSFGNRGDYEQYF. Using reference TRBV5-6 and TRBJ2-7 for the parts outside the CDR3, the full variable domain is DAGVTQSPTHLIKTRGQQVTLRCSPKSGHDTVSWYQQALGQGPQFIFQYYEEEERQRGNFPDRFSGHQFPNYSSELNVNALLLGDSALYLCASSFGNRGDYEQYFGPGTRLTVT.

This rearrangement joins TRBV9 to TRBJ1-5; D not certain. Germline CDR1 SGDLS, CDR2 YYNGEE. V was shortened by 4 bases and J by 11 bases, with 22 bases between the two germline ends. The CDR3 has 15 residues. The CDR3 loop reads CASSSRGSAQKSQHF. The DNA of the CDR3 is TGTGCCAGCAGCTCTCGAGGGTCTGCCCAGAAGTCCCAGCATTTT. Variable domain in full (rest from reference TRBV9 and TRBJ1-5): DSGVTQTPKHLITATGQRVTLRCSPRSGDLSVYWYQQSLDQGLQFLIQYYNGEERAKGNILERFSAQQFPDLHSELNLSSLELGDSALYFCASSSRGSAQKSQHFGDGTRLSIL.